This record covers a single T cell receptor beta chain. V was clipped by 0 bases and J by 8 bases; unmatched bases: 6. The CDR3 is 15 amino acids. Germline V gene lookup returns CDR1 MNHEY and CDR2 SMNVEV (reference sequence). The data derive from a study of CD8 T cells in Susac syndrome. cDNA came from about 0.46 to 1 ug RNA primed by random hexamers. TCRdb reanalysed the immunoSEQ multiplex PCR reads using MiXCR and keeps one entry per CDR3 protein. The table records 70,000 or so distinct CDR3 sequences, roughly 94% of them present only once. This clonotype was sampled from a human donor in good health. This chain joins TRBV27 and TRBJ2-2, with 7 nucleotides matching TRBD2. The specimen sequenced was CD8+ T cells from PBMCs. Here the CDR3 DNA reads TGTGCCAGCAGTTTATCAGGGGAGGGCTTTGGGGAGCTGTTTTTT. Its protein is CASSLSGEGFGELFF.